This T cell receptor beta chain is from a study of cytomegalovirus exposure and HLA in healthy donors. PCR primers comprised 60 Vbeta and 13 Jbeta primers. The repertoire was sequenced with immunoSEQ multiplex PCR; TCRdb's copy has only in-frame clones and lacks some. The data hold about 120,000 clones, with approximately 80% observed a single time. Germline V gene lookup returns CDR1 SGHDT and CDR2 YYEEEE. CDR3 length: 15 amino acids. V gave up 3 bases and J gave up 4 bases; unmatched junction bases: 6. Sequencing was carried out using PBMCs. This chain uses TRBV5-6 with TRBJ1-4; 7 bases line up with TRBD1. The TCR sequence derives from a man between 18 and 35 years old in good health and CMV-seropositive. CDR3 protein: CASSSPGQHNEKLFF. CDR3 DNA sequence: TGTGCCAGCAGCTCACCGGGACAGCATAATGAAAAACTGTTTTTT.